Reported below is one TCR beta chain. V gave up 5 bases and J gave up 8 bases; unmatched junction bases: 16. CDR1 is SGHDT, CDR2 YYEEEE, per germline. The CDR3 has 16 amino acids. Random-hexamer reverse transcription was applied to about 0.5 to 1 ug RNA. A multiplex approach, immunoSEQ multiplex PCR, amplified TCR beta CDR3 across 54 Vbeta and 13 Jbeta. Using its own MiXCR run on the immunoSEQ multiplex PCR reads, TCRdb lists one record per CDR3 protein. Among a few hundred thousand distinct CDR3 sequences listed, approximately 90% were seen once. These data come from a study of CD8 T cells in Susac syndrome. Sequencing of TCR beta covered CD8+ and CD4+ T cells obtained from blood. The patients who served as multiple sclerosis controls were treatment-naive and had stable or active relapsing-remitting disease that fulfilled the revised McDonald criteria. Negative isolation yielded CD4+ and CD8+ T cells, and FACS enriched TEMRA cells.

Sequences were obtained from CD8+ T cells from PBMCs. The chain joins TRBV5-6 to TRBJ2-1; TRBD2 agrees at 7 bases. The TCR originated in a human donor with multiple sclerosis. CDR3 residues: CASSLVLEARGDEQFF. The DNA of the CDR3 is TGTGCCAGCAGTCTTGTTCTGGAGGCCCGGGGGGATGAGCAGTTCTTC.